The entry below describes one T cell receptor (beta chain). What it recognizes is unknown. This entry comes from a study of cytomegalovirus exposure and HLA in healthy donors. Whole-study findings and limits: In a later analysis, TCR beta V- and J-gene trimming showed a link to a missense DCLRE1C variant. Immune exposure data for these donors was limited to CMV serostatus. Investigators reported approximately 170 TCR beta chains as tied to cytomegalovirus. Specificity for CMV antigens was confirmed in vitro for a few of the CMV-associated chains.

The germline V gene encodes CDR1 MGHRA and CDR2 YSYEKL. The CDR3 is 15 amino acids. V trimming: 4 bases; J trimming: 10 bases; junction bases outside the gene matches: 7. The PCR made use of 60 Vbeta and 13 Jbeta primers. This table comes from immunoSEQ multiplex PCR, and its TCRdb copy is limited to in-frame clones, with some not included. The data hold roughly 100,000 clones, with 76% observed a single time. The sequence was collected from a young woman in good health and CMV-seropositive. The sequenced sample consisted of PBMCs. The chain has TRBV4-1 and TRBJ1-6; the match to TRBD1 covers 10 bases. The CDR3 region has the DNA TGCGCCAGCAGCCCTCGGACAGGGGGTGGATCACCCCTCCACTTT. Protein sequence: CASSPRTGGGSPLHF.